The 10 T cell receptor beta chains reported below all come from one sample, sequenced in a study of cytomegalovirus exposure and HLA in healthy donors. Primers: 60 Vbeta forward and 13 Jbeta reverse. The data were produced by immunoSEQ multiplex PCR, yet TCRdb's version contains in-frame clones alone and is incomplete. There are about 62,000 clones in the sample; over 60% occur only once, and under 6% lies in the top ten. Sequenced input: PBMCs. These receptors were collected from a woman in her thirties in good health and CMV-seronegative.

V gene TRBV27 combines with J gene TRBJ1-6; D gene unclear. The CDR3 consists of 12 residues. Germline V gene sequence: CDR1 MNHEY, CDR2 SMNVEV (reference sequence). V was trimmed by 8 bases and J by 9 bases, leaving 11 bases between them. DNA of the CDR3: TGTGCCAGCGGTCCGATAGCTTCACCCCTCCACTTT. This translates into CASGPIASPLHF.

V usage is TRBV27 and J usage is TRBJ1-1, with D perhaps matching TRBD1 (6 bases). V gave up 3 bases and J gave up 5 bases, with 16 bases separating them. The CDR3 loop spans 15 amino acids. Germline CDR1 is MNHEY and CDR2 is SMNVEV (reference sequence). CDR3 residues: CASSFSAGARTEAFF. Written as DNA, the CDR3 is TGTGCCAGCAGTTTTTCCGCGGGGGCGCGTACTGAAGCTTTCTTT.

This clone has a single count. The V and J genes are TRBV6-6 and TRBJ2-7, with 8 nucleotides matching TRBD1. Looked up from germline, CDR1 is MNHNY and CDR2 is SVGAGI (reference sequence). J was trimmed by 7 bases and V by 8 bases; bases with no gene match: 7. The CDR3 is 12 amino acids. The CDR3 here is CASGQGYGEQYV. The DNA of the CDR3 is TGTGCCAGCGGACAGGGCTATGGGGAGCAGTACGTC.

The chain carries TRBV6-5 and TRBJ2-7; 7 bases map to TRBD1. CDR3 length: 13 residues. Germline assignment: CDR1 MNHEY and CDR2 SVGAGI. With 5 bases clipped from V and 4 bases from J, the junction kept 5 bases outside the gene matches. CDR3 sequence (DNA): TGTGCCAGCAGTGGGGGCAGGGGGTACGAGCAGTACGTC. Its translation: CASSGGRGYEQYV.

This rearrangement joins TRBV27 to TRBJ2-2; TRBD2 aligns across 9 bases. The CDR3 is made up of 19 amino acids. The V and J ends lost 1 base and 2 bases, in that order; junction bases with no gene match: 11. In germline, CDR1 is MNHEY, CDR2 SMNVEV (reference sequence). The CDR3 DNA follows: TGTGCCAGCAGTTTATTTGGGGCTAGCGGGAAGTTTAACACCGGGGAGCTGTTTTTT. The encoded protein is CASSLFGASGKFNTGELFF.

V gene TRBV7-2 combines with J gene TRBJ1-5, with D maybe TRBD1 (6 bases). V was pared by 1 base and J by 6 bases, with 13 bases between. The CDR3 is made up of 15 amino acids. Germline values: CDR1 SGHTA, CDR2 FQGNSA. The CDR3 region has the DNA TGTGCCAGCAGCTTAGATCAGGGGTTGACTCAGCCCCAGCATTTT. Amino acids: CASSLDQGLTQPQHF.

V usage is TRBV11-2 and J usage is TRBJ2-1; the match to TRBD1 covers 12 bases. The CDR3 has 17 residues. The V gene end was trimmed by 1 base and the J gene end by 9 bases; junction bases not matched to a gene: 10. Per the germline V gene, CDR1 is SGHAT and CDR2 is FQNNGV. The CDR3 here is CASSLGGGTGGTGEQFF. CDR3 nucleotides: TGTGCCAGCAGCTTAGGGGGAGGGACAGGGGGCACGGGTGAGCAGTTCTTC.

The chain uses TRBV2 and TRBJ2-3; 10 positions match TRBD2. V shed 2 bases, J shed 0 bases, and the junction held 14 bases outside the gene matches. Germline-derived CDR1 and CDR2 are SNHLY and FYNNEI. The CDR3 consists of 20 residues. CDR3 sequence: CASSEWVGAGLAASTDTQYF. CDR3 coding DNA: TGTGCCAGCAGTGAATGGGTGGGGGCCGGACTAGCGGCTAGCACAGATACGCAGTATTTT.

The CDR3 DNA follows: TGTGCCTGGGTCGATTGGCGGGGGGCCACTAAGGGATCCGGCTACGAGCAGTACTTC. Its protein product is CAWVDWRGATKGSGYEQYF. This chain connects TRBV30 to TRBJ2-7; 8 nucleotides agree with TRBD2. After removal of 5 bases from V and 3 bases from J, the junction contained 24 bases not matched to a gene. Germline loops: CDR1 GTSNPN, CDR2 SVGIG (reference sequence). The CDR3 consists of 19 residues.

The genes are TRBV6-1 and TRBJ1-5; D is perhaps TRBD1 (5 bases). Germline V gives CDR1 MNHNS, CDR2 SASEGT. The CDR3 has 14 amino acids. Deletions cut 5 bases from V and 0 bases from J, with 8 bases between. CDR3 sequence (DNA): TGTGCCAGCAGTCAGGGACTTAGCAATCAGCCCCAGCATTTT. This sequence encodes CASSQGLSNQPQHF.